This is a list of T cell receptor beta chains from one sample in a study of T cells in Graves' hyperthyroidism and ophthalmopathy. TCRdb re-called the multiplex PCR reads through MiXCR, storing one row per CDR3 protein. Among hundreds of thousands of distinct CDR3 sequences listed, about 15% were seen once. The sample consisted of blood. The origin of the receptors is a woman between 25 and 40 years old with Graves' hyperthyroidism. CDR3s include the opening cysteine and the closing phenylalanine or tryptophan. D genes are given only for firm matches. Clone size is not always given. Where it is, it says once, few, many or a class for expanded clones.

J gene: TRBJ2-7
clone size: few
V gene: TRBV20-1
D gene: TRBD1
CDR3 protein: CSARITGGPPNEQYF
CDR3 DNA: TGCAGTGCTAGAATCACAGGGGGCCCCCCCAACGAGCAGTACTTC

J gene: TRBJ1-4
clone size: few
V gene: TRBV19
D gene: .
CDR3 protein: CASRLNEKLFF
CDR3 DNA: TGTGCCAGTAGGCTGAATGAAAAACTGTTTTTT

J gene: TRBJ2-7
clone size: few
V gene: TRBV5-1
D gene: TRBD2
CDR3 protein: CASSLLPAGGEQYF
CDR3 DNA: TGCGCCAGCAGCTTGCTACCGGCGGGGGGCGAGCAGTACTTC

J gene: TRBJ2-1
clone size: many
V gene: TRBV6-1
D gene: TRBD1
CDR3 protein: CASSEITGGNEQFF
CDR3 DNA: TGTGCCAGCAGTGAAATCACAGGGGGCAATGAGCAGTTCTTC

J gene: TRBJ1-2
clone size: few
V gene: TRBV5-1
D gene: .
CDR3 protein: CASSSEAVYGYTF
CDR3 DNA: TGCGCCAGCAGCTCGGAGGCAGTTTATGGCTACACCTTC

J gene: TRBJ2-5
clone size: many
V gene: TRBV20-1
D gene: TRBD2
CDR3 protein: CSAPGTSGRGLAETQYF
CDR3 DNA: TGCAGTGCTCCGGGGACTAGCGGGAGGGGATTGGCTGAGACCCAGTACTTC

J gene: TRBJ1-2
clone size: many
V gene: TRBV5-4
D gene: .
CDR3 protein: CASSLERGYNGYTF
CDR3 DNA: TGTGCCAGCAGCTTGGAAAGGGGCTATAATGGCTACACCTTC

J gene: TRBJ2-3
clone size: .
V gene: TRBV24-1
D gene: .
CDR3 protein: CATSDFLGQGTDTQYF
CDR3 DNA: TGTGCCACCAGTGATTTCCTGGGACAAGGCACAGATACGCAGTATTTT

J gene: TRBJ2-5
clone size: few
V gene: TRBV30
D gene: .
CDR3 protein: CAWSGGTAQETQYF
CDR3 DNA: TGTGCCTGGAGTGGCGGGACAGCCCAAGAGACCCAGTACTTC

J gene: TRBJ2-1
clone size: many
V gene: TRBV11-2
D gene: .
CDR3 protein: CASSLWGDEQFF
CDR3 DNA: TGTGCCAGCAGCTTATGGGGCGATGAGCAGTTCTTC

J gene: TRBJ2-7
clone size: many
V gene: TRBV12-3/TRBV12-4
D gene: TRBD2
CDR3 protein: CASSFRASGEQYF
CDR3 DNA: TGTGCCAGCAGTTTCCGGGCTAGCGGCGAGCAGTACTTC

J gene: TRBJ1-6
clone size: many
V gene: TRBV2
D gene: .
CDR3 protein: CASSDAGNARNSPLHF
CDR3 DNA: TGTGCCAGCAGTGATGCGGGGAACGCGCGAAATTCACCCCTCCACTTT

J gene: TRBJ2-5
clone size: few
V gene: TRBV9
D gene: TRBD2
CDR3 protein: CASSGALAEETQYF
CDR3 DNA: TGTGCCAGCAGCGGCGCCCTAGCGGAAGAGACCCAGTACTTC

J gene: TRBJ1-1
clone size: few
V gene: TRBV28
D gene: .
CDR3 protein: CASSSITVEAFF
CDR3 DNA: TGTGCCAGCAGCTCTATTACAGTGGAAGCTTTCTTT

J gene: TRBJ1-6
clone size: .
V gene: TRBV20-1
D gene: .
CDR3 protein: CSARDLVAGDNSPLHF
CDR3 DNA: TGCAGTGCTAGAGACCTTGTGGCAGGGGATAATTCACCCCTCCACTTT

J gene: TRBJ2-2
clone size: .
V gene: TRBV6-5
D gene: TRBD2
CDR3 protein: CASSYSAGAAGELFF
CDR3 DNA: TGTGCCAGCAGTTACTCAGCGGGAGCCGCCGGGGAGCTGTTTTTT

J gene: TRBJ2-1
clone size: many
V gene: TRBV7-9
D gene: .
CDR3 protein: CASTQSGTGGINEQFF
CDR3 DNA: TGTGCCAGCACCCAAAGCGGGACAGGAGGTATCAATGAGCAGTTCTTC

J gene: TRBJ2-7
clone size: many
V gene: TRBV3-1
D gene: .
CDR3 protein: CASSQESEQYF
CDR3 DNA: TGTGCCAGCAGCCAAGAATCCGAGCAGTACTTC

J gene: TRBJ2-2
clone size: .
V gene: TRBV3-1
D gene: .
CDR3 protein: CASSHRRPKSTGELFF
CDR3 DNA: TGTGCCAGCAGCCACCGGCGGCCCAAGAGCACCGGGGAGCTGTTTTTT

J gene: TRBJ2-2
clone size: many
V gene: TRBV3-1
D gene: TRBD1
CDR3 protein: CASSQDLVDRGYANTGELFF
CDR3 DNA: TGTGCCAGCAGCCAAGATCTGGTCGACAGGGGTTACGCGAACACCGGGGAGCTGTTTTTT

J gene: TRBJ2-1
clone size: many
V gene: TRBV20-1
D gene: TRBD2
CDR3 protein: CSARDGLAEWSSYNEQFF
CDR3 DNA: TGCAGTGCTAGAGACGGACTAGCGGAATGGAGCTCCTACAATGAGCAGTTCTTC

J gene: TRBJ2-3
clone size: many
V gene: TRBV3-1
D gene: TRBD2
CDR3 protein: CASSQLGLAGSTDTQYF
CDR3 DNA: TGTGCCAGCAGCCAGCTAGGACTAGCGGGGAGCACAGATACGCAGTATTTT

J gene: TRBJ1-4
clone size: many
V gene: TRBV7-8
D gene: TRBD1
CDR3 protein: CASSVGQGGEKLFF
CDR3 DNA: TGTGCCAGCAGCGTTGGACAGGGAGGCGAAAAACTGTTTTTT

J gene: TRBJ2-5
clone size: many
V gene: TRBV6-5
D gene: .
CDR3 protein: CASSYGTGASQETQYF
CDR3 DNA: TGTGCCAGCAGTTACGGTACGGGTGCAAGCCAAGAGACCCAGTACTTC

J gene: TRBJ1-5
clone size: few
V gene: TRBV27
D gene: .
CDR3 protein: CASSLRFSNQPQHF
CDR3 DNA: TGTGCCAGCAGTTTACGGTTTAGCAATCAGCCCCAGCATTTT

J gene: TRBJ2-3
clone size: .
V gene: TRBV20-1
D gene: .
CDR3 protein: CSARDPDSLDGTDTQYF
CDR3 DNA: TGCAGTGCTAGAGACCCGGATAGCCTCGACGGCACAGATACGCAGTATTTT

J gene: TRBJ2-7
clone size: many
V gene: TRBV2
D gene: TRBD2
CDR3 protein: CASSESLAGVLEQYF
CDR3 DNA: TGTGCCAGCAGTGAAAGCCTAGCGGGAGTTCTCGAGCAGTACTTC

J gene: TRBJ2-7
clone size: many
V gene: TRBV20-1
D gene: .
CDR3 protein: CSANPTGTLFAEQYF
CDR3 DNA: TGCAGTGCGAACCCTACCGGGACCCTCTTCGCCGAGCAGTACTTC

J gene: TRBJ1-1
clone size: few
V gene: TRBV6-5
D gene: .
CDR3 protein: CASSYSRDNLQAFF
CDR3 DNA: TGTGCCAGCAGTTACTCGAGGGATAACCTGCAGGCTTTCTTT

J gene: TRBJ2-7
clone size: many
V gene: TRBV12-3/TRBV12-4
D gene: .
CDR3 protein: CASSLETGLDYEQYF
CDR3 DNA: TGTGCCAGCAGTTTAGAGACAGGCCTCGACTACGAGCAGTACTTC

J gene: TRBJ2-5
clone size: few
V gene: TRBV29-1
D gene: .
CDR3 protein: CSAMTLGRGVETQYF
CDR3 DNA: TGCAGCGCGATGACGTTGGGCAGAGGGGTAGAGACCCAGTACTTC

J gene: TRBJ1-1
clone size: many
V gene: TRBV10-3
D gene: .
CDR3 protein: CAISGAGLGTEAFF
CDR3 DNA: TGTGCCATCAGTGGAGCAGGGTTAGGCACTGAAGCTTTCTTT

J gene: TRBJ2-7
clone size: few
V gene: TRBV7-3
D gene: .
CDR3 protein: CASSLNSAYEQYF
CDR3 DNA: TGTGCCAGCAGCTTAAATAGCGCGTACGAGCAGTACTTC

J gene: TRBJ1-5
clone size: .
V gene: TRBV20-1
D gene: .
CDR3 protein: CSARKEGGRGNQPQHF
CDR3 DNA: TGCAGTGCTAGAAAAGAAGGGGGACGCGGCAATCAGCCCCAGCATTTT

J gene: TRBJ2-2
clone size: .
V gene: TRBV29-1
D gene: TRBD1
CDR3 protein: CSFRQGTNTGELFF
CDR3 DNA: TGCAGCTTCCGACAGGGGACTAACACCGGGGAGCTGTTTTTT

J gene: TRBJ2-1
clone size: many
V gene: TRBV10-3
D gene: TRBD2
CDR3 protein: CAISESSGRGQNNEQFF
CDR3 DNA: TGTGCCATCAGTGAGTCTAGCGGGAGGGGCCAGAACAATGAGCAGTTCTTC

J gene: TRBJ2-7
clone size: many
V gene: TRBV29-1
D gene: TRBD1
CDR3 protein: CSVETTGTGDEQYF
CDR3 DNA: TGCAGCGTTGAAACAACCGGGACAGGGGACGAGCAGTACTTC

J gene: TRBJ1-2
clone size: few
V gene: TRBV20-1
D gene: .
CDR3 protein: CSAREWKQGYGYTF
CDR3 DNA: TGCAGTGCTAGAGAATGGAAACAGGGCTATGGCTACACCTTC

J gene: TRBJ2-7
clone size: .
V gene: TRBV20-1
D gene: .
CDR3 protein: CSARMISYEQYF
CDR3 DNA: TGCAGTGCTAGGATGATTTCCTACGAGCAGTACTTC

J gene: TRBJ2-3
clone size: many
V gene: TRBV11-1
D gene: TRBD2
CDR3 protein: CASSLLLAGGTDTQYF
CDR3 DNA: TGTGCCAGCAGCCTACTACTAGCGGGAGGGACAGATACGCAGTATTTT

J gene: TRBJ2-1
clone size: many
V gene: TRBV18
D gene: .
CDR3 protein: CASSPARDMLFF
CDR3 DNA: TGTGCCAGCTCACCTGCCCGGGACATGTTGTTCTTC

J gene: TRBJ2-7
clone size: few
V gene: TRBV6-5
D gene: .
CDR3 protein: CASSYGGQVYEQYF
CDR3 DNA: TGTGCCAGCAGTTACGGGGGTCAAGTCTACGAGCAGTACTTC

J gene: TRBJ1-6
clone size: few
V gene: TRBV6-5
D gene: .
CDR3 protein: CALGLEGSPLHF
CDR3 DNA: TGTGCCCTCGGCTTAGAAGGTTCACCCCTCCACTTT

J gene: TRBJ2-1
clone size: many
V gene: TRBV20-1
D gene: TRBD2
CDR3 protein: CSAPREVPYNEQFF
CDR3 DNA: TGCAGTGCGCCGCGGGAGGTACCCTACAATGAGCAGTTCTTC

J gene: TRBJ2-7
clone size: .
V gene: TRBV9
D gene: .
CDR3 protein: CASSVVAGTYEQYF
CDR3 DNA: TGTGCCAGCAGCGTAGTTGCAGGGACCTACGAGCAGTACTTC

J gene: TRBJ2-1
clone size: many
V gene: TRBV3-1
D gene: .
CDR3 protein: CASSQGRNLYNEQFF
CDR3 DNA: TGTGCCAGCAGCCAAGGTCGGAACTTATACAATGAGCAGTTCTTC